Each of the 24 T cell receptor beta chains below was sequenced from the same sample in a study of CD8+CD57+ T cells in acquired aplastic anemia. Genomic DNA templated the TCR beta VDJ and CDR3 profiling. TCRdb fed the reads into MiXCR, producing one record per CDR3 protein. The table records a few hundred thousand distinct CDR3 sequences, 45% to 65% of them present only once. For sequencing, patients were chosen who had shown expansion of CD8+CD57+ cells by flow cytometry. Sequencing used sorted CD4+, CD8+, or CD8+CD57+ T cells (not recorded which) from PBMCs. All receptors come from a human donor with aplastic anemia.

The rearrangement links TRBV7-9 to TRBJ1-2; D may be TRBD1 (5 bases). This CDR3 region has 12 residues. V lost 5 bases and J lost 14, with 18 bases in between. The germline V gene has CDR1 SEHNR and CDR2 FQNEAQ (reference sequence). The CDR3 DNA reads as TGTGCCAGCAGCCCAGAGACCGGGACGGGGACCTTC. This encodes CASSPETGTGTF. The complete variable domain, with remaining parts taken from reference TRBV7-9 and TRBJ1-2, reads DTGVSQNPRHKITKRGQNVTFRCDPISEHNRLYWYRQTLGQGPEFLTYFQNEAQLEKSRLLSDRFSAERPKGSFSTLEIQRTEQGDSAMYLCASSPETGTGTFGSGTRLTVV.

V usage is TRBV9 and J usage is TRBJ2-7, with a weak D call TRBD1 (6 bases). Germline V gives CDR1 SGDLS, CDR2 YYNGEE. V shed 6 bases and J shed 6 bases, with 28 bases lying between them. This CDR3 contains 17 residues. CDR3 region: CASTLPRQDGADREQYF. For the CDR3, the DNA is TGTGCCAGCACCCTCCCTAGACAGGACGGAGCGGATCGCGAGCAGTACTTC. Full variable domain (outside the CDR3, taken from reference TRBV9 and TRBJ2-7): DSGVTQTPKHLITATGQRVTLRCSPRSGDLSVYWYQQSLDQGLQFLIQYYNGEERAKGNILERFSAQQFPDLHSELNLSSLELGDSALYFCASTLPRQDGADREQYFGPGTRLTVT.

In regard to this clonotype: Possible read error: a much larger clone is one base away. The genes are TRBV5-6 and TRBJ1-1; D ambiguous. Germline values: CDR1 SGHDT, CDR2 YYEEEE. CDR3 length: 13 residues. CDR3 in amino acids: CASSRAQHTEALF. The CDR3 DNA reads TGTGCCAGCAGCCGGGCCCAGCACACTGAAGCTCTCTTT.

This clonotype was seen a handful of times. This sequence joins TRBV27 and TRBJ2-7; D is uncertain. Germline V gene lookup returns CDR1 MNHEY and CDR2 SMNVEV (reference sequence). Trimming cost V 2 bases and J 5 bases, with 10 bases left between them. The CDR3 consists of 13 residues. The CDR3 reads CASSLRQGDEQYF. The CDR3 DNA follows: TGTGCCAGCAGTTTACGCCAAGGAGACGAGCAGTACTTC.

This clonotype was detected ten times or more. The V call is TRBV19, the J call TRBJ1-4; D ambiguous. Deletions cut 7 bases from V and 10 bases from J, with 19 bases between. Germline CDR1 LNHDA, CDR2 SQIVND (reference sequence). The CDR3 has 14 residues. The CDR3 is CASTPRRDSGKLFF. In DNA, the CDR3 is TGTGCCAGTACCCCCCGAAGGGATAGTGGAAAACTGTTTTTT.

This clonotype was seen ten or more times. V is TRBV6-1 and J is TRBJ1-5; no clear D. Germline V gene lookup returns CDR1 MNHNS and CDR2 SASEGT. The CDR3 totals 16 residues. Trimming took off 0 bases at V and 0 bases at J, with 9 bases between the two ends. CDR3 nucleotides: TGTGCCAGCAGTGAAGCTCGGTTTGATAGCAATCAGCCCCAGCATTTT. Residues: CASSEARFDSNQPQHF.

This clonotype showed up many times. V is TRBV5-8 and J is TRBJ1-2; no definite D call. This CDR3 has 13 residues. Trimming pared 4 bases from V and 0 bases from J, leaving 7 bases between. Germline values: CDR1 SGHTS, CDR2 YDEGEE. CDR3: CASSLWANYGYTF. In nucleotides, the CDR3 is TGTGCCAGCAGCCTCTGGGCTAACTATGGCTACACCTTC. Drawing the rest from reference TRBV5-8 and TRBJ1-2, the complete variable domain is EAGVTQSPTHLIKTRGQQATLRCSPISGHTSVYWYQQALGLGLQFLLWYDEGEERNRGNFPPRFSGRQFPNYSSELNVNALELEDSALYLCASSLWANYGYTFGSGTRLTVV.

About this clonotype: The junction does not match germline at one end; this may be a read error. The CDR3 loop reads CASSQDRQGLLNQPQHF. The CDR3 bases are TGTGCCAGCAGCCAGGATAGGCAGGGACTCCTCAATCAGCCCCAGCATTTT. This rearrangement joins TRBV10-2 to TRBJ1-5, with TRBD1 as a possible D gene (5 bases). The CDR3 loop spans 17 amino acids. CDR1 and CDR2 from the germline V gene are WSHSY and SAAADI.

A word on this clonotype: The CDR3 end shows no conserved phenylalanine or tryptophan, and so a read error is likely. This CDR3 is CAGSLGQDTQYS. In DNA, the CDR3 is TGCGCCGGCAGCTTAGGTCAGGATACGCAGTATTCT. This chain connects TRBV5-1 to TRBJ2-3; D is undetermined. Germline values: CDR1 SGHRS, CDR2 YFSETQ. CDR3 length equals 12 residues.

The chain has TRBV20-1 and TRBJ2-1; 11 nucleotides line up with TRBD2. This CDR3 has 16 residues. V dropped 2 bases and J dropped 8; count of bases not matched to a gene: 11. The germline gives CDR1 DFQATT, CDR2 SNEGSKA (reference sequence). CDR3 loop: CSARRDTSGGRDEQFF. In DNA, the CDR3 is TGCAGTGCTAGACGGGATACTAGCGGGGGTCGGGATGAGCAGTTCTTC.

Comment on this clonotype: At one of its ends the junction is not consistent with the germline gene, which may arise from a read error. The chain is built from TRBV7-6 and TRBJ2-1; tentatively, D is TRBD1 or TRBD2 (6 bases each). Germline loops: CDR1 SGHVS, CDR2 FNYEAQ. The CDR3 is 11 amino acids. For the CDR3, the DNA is TGTGCCAGCAGCTACAGGGAGGCCGTCCTCTTC. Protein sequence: CASSYREAVLF.

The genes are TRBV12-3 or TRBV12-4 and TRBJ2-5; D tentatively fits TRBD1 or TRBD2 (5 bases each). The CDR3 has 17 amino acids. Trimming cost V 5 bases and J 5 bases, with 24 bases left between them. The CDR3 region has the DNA TGTGCCAGCAGTATGGATCCCCGGGACGAAGGATCGGAGACCCAGTACTTC. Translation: CASSMDPRDEGSETQYF.

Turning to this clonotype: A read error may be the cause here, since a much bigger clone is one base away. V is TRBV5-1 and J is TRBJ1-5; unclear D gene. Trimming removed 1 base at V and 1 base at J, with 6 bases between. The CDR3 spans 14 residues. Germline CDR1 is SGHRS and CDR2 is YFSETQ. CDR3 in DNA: TGCGCCAGCAGCTTGAACAGAAGCAATCAGCCCCAGCATTTT. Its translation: CASSLNRSNQPQHF.

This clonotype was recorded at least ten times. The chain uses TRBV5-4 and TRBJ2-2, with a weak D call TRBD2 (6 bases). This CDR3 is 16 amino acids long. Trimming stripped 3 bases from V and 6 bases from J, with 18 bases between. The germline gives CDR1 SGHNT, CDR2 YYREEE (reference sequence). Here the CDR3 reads CASSSGSGGSAGELFF. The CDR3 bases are TGTGCCAGCAGCTCCGGGAGTGGAGGCTCGGCCGGGGAGCTGTTTTTT. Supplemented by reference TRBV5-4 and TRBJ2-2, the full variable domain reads ETGVTQSPTHLIKTRGQQVTLRCSSQSGHNTVSWYQQALGQGPQFIFQYYREEENGRGNFPPRFSGLQFPNYSSELNVNALELDDSALYLCASSSGSGGSAGELFFGEGSRLTVL.

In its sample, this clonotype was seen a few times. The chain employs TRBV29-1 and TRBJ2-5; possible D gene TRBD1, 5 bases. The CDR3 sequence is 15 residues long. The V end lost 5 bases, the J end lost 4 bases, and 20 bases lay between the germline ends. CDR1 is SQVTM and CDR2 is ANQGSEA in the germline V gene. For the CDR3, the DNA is TGCAGCGTTATACCTCAGGGTCGTTTAGGAGAGACCCAGTACTTC. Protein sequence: CSVIPQGRLGETQYF.

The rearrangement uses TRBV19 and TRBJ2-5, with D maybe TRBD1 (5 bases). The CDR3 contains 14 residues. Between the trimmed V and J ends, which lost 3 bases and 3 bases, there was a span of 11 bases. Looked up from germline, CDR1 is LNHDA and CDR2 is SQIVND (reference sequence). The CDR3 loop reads CASSILGREETQYF. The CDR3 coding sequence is TGTGCCAGTAGTATCTTGGGCAGGGAAGAGACCCAGTACTTC.

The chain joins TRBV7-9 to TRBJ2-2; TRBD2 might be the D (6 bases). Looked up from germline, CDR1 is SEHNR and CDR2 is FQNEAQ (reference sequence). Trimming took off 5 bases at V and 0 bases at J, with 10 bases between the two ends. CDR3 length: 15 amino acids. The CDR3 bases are TGTGCCAGCAGCCGGACTACCGCGAACACCGGGGAGCTGTTTTTT. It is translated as CASSRTTANTGELFF.

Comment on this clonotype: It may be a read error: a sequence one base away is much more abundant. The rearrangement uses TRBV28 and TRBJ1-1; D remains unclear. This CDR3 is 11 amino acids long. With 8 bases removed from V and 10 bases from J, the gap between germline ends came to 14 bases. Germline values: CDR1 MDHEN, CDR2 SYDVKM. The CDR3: CASGQVRRAFF. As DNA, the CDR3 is TGTGCCAGCGGTCAGGTTCGGAGAGCTTTCTTT.

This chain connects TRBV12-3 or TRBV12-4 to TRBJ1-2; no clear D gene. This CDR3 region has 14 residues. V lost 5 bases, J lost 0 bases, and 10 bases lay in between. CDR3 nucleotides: TGTGCCAGCAGTCCTGTTGTTACTAACTATGGCTACACCTTC. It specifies CASSPVVTNYGYTF.

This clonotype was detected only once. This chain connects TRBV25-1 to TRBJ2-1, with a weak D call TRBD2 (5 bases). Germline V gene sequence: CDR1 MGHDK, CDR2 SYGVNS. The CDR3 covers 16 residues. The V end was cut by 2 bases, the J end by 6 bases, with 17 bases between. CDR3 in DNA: TGTGCCAGCAGTGAAAGGGAGAACGGACCTTGCAATGAGCAGTTCTTC. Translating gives CASSERENGPCNEQFF.

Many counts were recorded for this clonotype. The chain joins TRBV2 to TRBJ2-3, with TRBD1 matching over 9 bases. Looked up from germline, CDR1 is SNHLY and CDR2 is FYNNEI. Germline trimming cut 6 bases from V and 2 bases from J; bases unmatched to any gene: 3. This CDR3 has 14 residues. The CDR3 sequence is CASSTGGVTDTQYF. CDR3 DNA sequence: TGTGCCAGCAGCACAGGGGGCGTCACAGATACGCAGTATTTT.

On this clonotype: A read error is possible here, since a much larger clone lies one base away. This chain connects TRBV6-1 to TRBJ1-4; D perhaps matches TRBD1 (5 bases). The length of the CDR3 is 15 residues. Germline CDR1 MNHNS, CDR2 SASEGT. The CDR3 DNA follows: TGTGCCAGCAAAAGCAATGTCGGGGCGAATGAAAAACCGTTTTTT. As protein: CASKSNVGANEKPFF.

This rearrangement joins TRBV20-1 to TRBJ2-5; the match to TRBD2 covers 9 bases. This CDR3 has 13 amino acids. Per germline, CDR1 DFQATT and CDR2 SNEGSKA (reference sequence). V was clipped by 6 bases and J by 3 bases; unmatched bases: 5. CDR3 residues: CSARTSAKETQYF. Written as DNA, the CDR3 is TGCAGTGCAAGGACTAGCGCCAAAGAGACCCAGTACTTC.

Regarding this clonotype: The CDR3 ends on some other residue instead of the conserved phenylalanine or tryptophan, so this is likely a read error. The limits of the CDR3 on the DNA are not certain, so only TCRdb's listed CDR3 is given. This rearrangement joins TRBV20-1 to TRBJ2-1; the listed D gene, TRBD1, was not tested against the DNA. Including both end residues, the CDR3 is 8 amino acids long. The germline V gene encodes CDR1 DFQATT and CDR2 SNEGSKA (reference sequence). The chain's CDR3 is CSARAPGG.